These 6 T cell receptor beta chains were all obtained from the same sample, sequenced in a study of CD8 T cells in Susac syndrome. RNA, at about 0.5 to 1 ug, was reverse transcribed with random hexamers. TCRdb fed the immunoSEQ multiplex PCR reads into MiXCR, producing one record per CDR3 protein. This sample carries 210,000 or so distinct CDR3 sequences, about 94% of them seen once, and the ten largest clones take around 0.15%. Sequencing was done on a sample of CD4+ T cells from PBMCs. The receptor set was obtained from a human donor with Susac syndrome.

The chain joins TRBV20-1 to TRBJ1-4; D is unclear. CDR1 is DFQATT, CDR2 SNEGSKA, per germline (reference sequence). Trimming took off 4 bases at V and 0 bases at J, with 12 bases between the two ends. The CDR3 is 15 amino acids. CDR3 bases: TGCAGTGCTACCCCCTTACTGGCAACTAATGAAAAACTGTTTTTT. This translates into CSATPLLATNEKLFF.

This chain uses TRBV30 with TRBJ1-2, with 8 positions matching TRBD1. CDR1 is GTSNPN, CDR2 SVGIG, per germline (reference sequence). V was clipped by 4 bases and J by 2 bases; unmatched bases: 9. This CDR3 is built from 15 residues. The CDR3: CAWNTYRDRNYGYTF. CDR3 nucleotide sequence: TGTGCCTGGAACACCTACCGGGACAGGAACTATGGCTACACCTTC.

This chain joins TRBV19 and TRBJ1-2; 10 nucleotides align to TRBD1. V shed 5 bases and J 7 bases; nucleotides not matched to a gene: 7. Germline CDR1 LNHDA, CDR2 SQIVND (reference sequence). The CDR3 consists of 14 residues. CDR3 region: CASSPPGQGIGYTF. CDR3 coding DNA: TGTGCCAGTAGTCCCCCGGGACAGGGGATTGGCTACACCTTC.

This chain links TRBV29-1 with TRBJ2-1; 9 nucleotides line up with TRBD2. Looked up from germline, CDR1 is SQVTM and CDR2 is ANQGSEA. Unmatched junction bases numbered 4, after V lost 3 bases and J lost 4 bases. This CDR3 has 14 residues. CDR3 nucleotides: TGCAGCGTTGATCTAGCGGGGATATACAATGAGCAGTTCTTC. It translates to CSVDLAGIYNEQFF.

CDR3 sequence (DNA): TGTGCCACCAGTGACCACGGACAGGGTACTAATGAAAAACTGTTTTTT. It is translated as CATSDHGQGTNEKLFF. The rearrangement uses TRBV24-1 and TRBJ1-4, with 8 bases lining up with TRBD1. Germline CDR1 KGHDR, CDR2 SFDVKD. V lost 4 bases and J lost 2; bases outside the gene matches: 5. CDR3 size: 16 residues.

The V call is TRBV6-2 or TRBV6-3, the J call TRBJ1-5, with D possibly TRBD1 on 6 matching bases. This CDR3 region has 14 residues. CDR1 is MNHEY and CDR2 is SVGEGT in the germline V gene. Trimming pared 2 bases from V and 5 bases from J, leaving 10 bases between. The CDR3 sequence: CASSYGDTYQPQHF. For the CDR3, the DNA is TGTGCCAGCAGTTACGGGGACACCTATCAGCCCCAGCATTTT.